This passage covers 17 T cell receptor beta chains from one sample sequenced in a study of tumor and adjacent non-tumor tissue in lung cancer. The template was RNA from unsorted bulk tissue. A modified ARM-PCR protocol with three rounds of nested PCR amplified TCRbeta. TCRdb passed the multiplex PCR reads through MiXCR, listing each CDR3 protein once. The table includes approximately 120,000 distinct CDR3 sequences, about 66% detected once. The sample comprised lung tumor tissue. The receptors shown here come from a young man with non-small cell lung cancer.

Of note for this clonotype: No conserved phenylalanine or tryptophan ends this CDR3, so it is likely a read error. This rearrangement joins TRBV12-3 or TRBV12-4 to TRBJ1-1, with unresolved D. Trimming took off 6 bases at V and 3 bases at J, with 11 bases between the two ends. This CDR3 has 13 residues. The CDR3 nucleotides are TGTGCCAGCAGCCCTGGAGGGTACACTGAAGCTTTCTAT. This gives the protein CASSPGGYTEAFY.

This chain joins TRBV6-5 and TRBJ2-1, with a possible D match to TRBD1 (5 bases). CDR3 length equals 11 residues. Germline assignment: CDR1 MNHEY and CDR2 SVGAGI. V was clipped by 5 bases and J by 15 bases, with 14 bases between them. The CDR3 nucleotides are TGTGCCAGCAGTCTAGGGGTTGCGCGGTTCTTC. It encodes CASSLGVARFF.

V and J are TRBV19 and TRBJ1-1, with 11 bases identical to TRBD1. The germline gives CDR1 LNHDA, CDR2 SQIVND (reference sequence). With 3 bases clipped from V and 4 bases from J, the junction kept 4 bases outside the gene matches. This CDR3 is built from 15 residues. CDR3: CASSMGTGGRTEAFF. CDR3 sequence (DNA): TGTGCCAGTAGTATGGGGACAGGGGGGCGCACTGAAGCTTTCTTT.

On this clonotype itself: A read error may explain this, as a much larger clone is one base away. The rearrangement joins TRBV20-1 to TRBJ2-7; D is uncertain. The CDR3 is 12 amino acids. Germline V gene lookup returns CDR1 DFQATT and CDR2 SNEGSKA (reference sequence). Here the CDR3 reads CIARAGSYEQYF. Here the CDR3 DNA reads TGCATTGCTAGAGCCGGTTCCTACGAGCAGTACTTC.

Concerning this clonotype itself: One base away lies a much larger clone, so this may be a sequencing read error. The chain is built from TRBV5-4 and TRBJ2-5; D not certain. In germline, CDR1 is SGHNT, CDR2 YYREEE (reference sequence). The CDR3 sequence is 14 residues long. The CDR3 spells CANSPPGYRETQYF. The DNA of the CDR3 is TGTGCCAACAGCCCGCCTGGATATCGGGAGACCCAGTACTTC.

Comment on this clonotype: This may be a read error, as it is one base from a much larger clone. The rearrangement joins TRBV20-1 to TRBJ1-1; a possible D gene is TRBD1 (5 bases). The V gene lost 4 bases and the J gene lost 3 bases, with 18 bases spanning the gap. Germline V gene data show CDR1 as DFQATT and CDR2 as SNEGSKA (reference sequence). The CDR3 spans 15 residues. The CDR3: CSAIIQDGKDTEAFF. The CDR3 DNA follows: TGCAGTGCTATCATACAGGACGGGAAAGACACTGAAGCTTTCTTT.

About this clonotype: A much larger clone lies one base from this, so it may be a read error. The rearrangement uses TRBV4-1 and TRBJ2-1; 11 bases fit TRBD2. This CDR3 is 15 amino acids long. Germline V CDR1 and CDR2: MGHRA, YSYEKL. This CDR3 is CASSRGLAGLPKQSF. CDR3 nucleotide sequence: TGCGCCAGCAGCCGAGGACTAGCGGGCCTTCCCAAGCAGTCCTTC.

This chain links TRBV5-6 with TRBJ1-6; 8 bases map to TRBD1. V lost 6 bases, J lost 9 bases, and 11 bases stayed unmatched. Germline CDR1 and CDR2: SGHDT and YYEEEE. This CDR3 contains 15 residues. The CDR3 DNA follows: TGTGCCAGCACTTTCAGGGGGCCTAGTGTTTCACCCCTCCACTTT. Its translation: CASTFRGPSVSPLHF.

This clonotype was seen at least ten times. The chain recombines TRBV7-9 with TRBJ2-3; D ambiguous. Germline loops: CDR1 SEHNR, CDR2 FQNEAQ (reference sequence). There are 13 residues in the CDR3. V shed 4 bases and J shed 0 bases, with 5 bases lying between them. The CDR3 region is CASSYPSTDTQYF. The CDR3 nucleotides read TGTGCCAGCAGCTATCCAAGCACAGATACGCAGTATTTT. Drawing the rest from reference TRBV7-9 and TRBJ2-3, the complete variable domain is DTGVSQNPRHKITKRGQNVTFRCDPISEHNRLYWYRQTLGQGPEFLTYFQNEAQLEKSRLLSDRFSAERPKGSFSTLEIQRTEQGDSAMYLCASSYPSTDTQYFGPGTRLTVL.

This chain connects TRBV29-1 to TRBJ2-7, with D uncertain. The length of the CDR3 is 14 residues. Trimming pared 4 bases from V and 3 bases from J, leaving 16 bases between. The germline CDR1 and CDR2 sequences are SQVTM and ANQGSEA. The CDR3 sequence is CSVGHSVDSYEQYF. CDR3 in DNA: TGCAGCGTTGGGCATTCGGTAGATAGCTACGAGCAGTACTTC.

This clonotype was observed a handful of times. The CDR3: CASSLAEGETQYF. The CDR3 DNA reads TGTGCCAGCAGCTTAGCGGAGGGAGAGACCCAGTACTTC. This sequence joins TRBV11-2 and TRBJ2-5; maybe TRBD2 (6 bases). Trimming took off 1 base at V and 4 bases at J, with 7 bases between the two ends. The CDR3 spans 13 residues. From germline, CDR1 is SGHAT and CDR2 FQNNGV.

Points on this clonotype: A junction end diverges from the germline sequence, so it may reflect a read error. J is TRBJ2-1 and V is TRBV6-5, with 9 positions matching TRBD2. The CDR3 spans 14 residues. Germline V gene sequence: CDR1 MNHEY, CDR2 SVGAGI. CDR3 sequence: CASMLLAGYTEQFF. The CDR3 bases are TGCGCCAGCATGTTGCTAGCGGGGTACACTGAGCAGTTCTTC.

Notes on this clonotype: A single base separates this from a much larger clone, so it may be a read error. The chain has TRBV5-8 and TRBJ1-4, with unresolved D. The germline CDR1 and CDR2 sequences are SGHTS and YDEGEE. CDR3 length: 14 amino acids. V lost 0 bases and J lost 8, with 11 bases in between. Here the CDR3 reads CASSLGLQKEKLFF. CDR3 sequence (DNA): TGTGCCAGCAGCTTGGGGCTACAGAAAGAAAAACTGTTTTTT. The full variable domain, in which reference TRBV5-8 and TRBJ1-4 provide the parts outside the CDR3, is EAGVTQSPTHLIKTRGQQATLRCSPISGHTSVYWYQQALGLGLQFLLWYDEGEERNRGNFPPRFSGRQFPNYSSELNVNALELEDSALYLCASSLGLQKEKLFFGSGTQLSVL.

A single count supports this clonotype. The chain uses TRBV11-2 and TRBJ2-5; 8 nucleotides match TRBD2. This CDR3 has 14 amino acids. In germline, CDR1 is SGHAT, CDR2 FQNNGV. The CDR3 spells CASRIAGRGETQYF. The CDR3 DNA sequence: TGTGCTAGCCGAATAGCGGGGAGAGGAGAGACCCAGTACTTC.

Details on this clonotype: A read error may explain this, as a much larger clone is one base away. This chain uses TRBV6-5 with TRBJ1-1; weak D call: TRBD1 (6 bases). The germline V gene has CDR1 MNHEY and CDR2 SVGAGI. The CDR3 is 14 residues long. The chain's CDR3 is CTSSYSQGLAEAFF. The CDR3, as DNA: TGTACCAGCAGTTACTCACAGGGATTGGCTGAAGCTTTCTTT.

Worth noting for this clonotype: The germline gene is not matched at one end of the junction; a read error may be the cause. This chain links TRBV11-3 with TRBJ1-5, with D uncertain. The CDR3 sequence is 13 residues long. Germline CDR1 SGHNT, CDR2 YENEEA. In nucleotides, the CDR3 is TGTACCAGCAGCGTGAGTCGCAATCAGCCCCAGCATTTT. Translated: CTSSVSRNQPQHF.

This clonotype was picked up a small number of times. The genes are TRBV14 and TRBJ2-1; D may be TRBD1 (6 bases). Germline CDR1 and CDR2: SGHDN and FVKESK. V lost 2 bases to trimming and J lost 1 base, with 12 bases between them. CDR3 length: 16 amino acids. DNA for the CDR3: TGTGCCAGCAGCCAATCCGGGACACTGTCCTACAATGAGCAGTTCTTC. It is translated as CASSQSGTLSYNEQFF.